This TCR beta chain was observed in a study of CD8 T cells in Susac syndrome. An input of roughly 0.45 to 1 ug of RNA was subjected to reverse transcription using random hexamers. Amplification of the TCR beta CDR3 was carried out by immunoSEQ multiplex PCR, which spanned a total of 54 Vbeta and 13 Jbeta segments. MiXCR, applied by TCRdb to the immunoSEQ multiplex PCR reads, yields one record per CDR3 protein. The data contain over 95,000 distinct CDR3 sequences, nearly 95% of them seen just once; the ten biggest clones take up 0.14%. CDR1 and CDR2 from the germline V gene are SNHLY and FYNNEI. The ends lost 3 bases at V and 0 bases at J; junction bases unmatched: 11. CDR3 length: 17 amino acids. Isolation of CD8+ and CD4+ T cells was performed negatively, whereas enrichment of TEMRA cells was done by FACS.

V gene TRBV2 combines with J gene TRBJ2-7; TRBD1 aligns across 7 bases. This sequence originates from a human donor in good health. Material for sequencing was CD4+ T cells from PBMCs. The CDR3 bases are TGTGCCAGCAGTGATGCTGCCGGCAGGGGGACCTCCTACGAGCAGTACTTC. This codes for CASSDAAGRGTSYEQYF.